A selection of T cell receptor beta chains follows, all from one sample in a study of vaccination and CD4 T cells after COVID-19. In TCRdb, the PCR reads were re-called with MiXCR into one record per CDR3 protein. Seen here are tens of thousands of distinct CDR3 sequences, less than 75% observed once, and the top ten hold over 0.75%. Sequencing used CD4+ T cells from blood, obtained before SARS-CoV-2 vaccination. All receptors derive from a human donor who had recovered from COVID-19. Each CDR3 is given with its conserved first and last residue. The order of the fields is clone size, J gene, V gene, D gene, CDR3 DNA, CDR3 protein. The D gene is left open where the match is weak. Expanded clones get a size class; other rows say once, few or many, or leave the size out.

>.|TRBJ1-2|TRBV29-1|.
TGCAGCGTCGTGGATGGCTACACCTTC
CSVVDGYTF
>.|TRBJ1-2|TRBV28|TRBD1
TGTGCCAGCAGGGGACAGGGAAGCGATGGCTACACCTTC
CASRGQGSDGYTF
>.|TRBJ2-7|TRBV12-3/TRBV12-4|TRBD2
TGTGCCAGCAGTTTAGCCCTCGGACAGGGTCGGCTAGCGGGAGTGTACGAGCAGTACTTC
CASSLALGQGRLAGVYEQYF
>few|TRBJ1-1|TRBV24-1|.
TGTGCCACCAGTAAAAGGGAGAACACTGAAGCTTTCTTT
CATSKRENTEAFF
>.|TRBJ1-2|TRBV7-3|.
TGTGCCAGCAGCTTAACACCGAGTAACTATGGCTACACCTTC
CASSLTPSNYGYTF
>.|TRBJ2-3|TRBV7-9|.
TGTGCCAGCAGCCCCCGGGACAACACAGATACGCAGTATTTT
CASSPRDNTDTQYF
>once|TRBJ2-3|TRBV20-1|.
TGCAGTGCAGAATCGGGGTCCTTGGATACGCAGTATTTT
CSAESGSLDTQYF
>few|TRBJ2-2|TRBV2|.
TGTGCCAGCAGTGTAGAGTCGTCCGGGGAGCTGTTTTTT
CASSVESSGELFF
>.|TRBJ2-5|TRBV6-1|.
TGTGCCAGCAGTGAATTGGACGGAATGGAGACCCAGTACTTC
CASSELDGMETQYF
>.|TRBJ1-1|TRBV28|TRBD1
TGTGCCAGCAGTATTGGTGACAGGGACAACGATGAAGCTTTCTTT
CASSIGDRDNDEAFF
>.|TRBJ1-3|TRBV19|TRBD1
TGTGCCAGTAAATTGGGTGGACAGGAAGGAACCATATATTTT
CASKLGGQEGTIYF
>few|TRBJ2-5|TRBV7-2|.
TGTGCCAGCAGCTCCGCGGAAGAGACCCAGTACTTC
CASSSAEETQYF
>.|TRBJ1-1|TRBV27|TRBD1
TGTGCCAGCAGCCGGAGCCCCACAGGGGGGAACACTGAAGCTTTCTTT
CASSRSPTGGNTEAFF
>.|TRBJ2-7|TRBV20-1|.
TGCAGTGCGACCGGGACTCGTAACTACGAGCAGTACTTC
CSATGTRNYEQYF
>.|TRBJ1-5|TRBV6-2/TRBV6-3|.
TGTGCCAGCAAATGGACAGACAATCAGCCCCAGCATTTT
CASKWTDNQPQHF
>.|TRBJ1-1|TRBV19|.
TGTGCCAGTAGTGCCCGGTTGGAAGCTTTCTTT
CASSARLEAFF
>.|TRBJ2-3|TRBV20-1|.
TGCAGTGCCCGGGGCACAGATACGCAGTATTTT
CSARGTDTQYF